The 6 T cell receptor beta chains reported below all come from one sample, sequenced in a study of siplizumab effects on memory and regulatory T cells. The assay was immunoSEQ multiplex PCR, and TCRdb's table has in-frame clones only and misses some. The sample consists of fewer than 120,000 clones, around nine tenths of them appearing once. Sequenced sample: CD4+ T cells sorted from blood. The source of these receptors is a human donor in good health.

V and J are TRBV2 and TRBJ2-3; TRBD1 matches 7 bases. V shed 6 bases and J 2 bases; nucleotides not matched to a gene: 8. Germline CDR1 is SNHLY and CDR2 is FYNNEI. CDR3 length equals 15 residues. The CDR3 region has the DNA TGTGCCAGCAGGAGGCCGGGACAGACCACAGATACGCAGTATTTT. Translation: CASRRPGQTTDTQYF.

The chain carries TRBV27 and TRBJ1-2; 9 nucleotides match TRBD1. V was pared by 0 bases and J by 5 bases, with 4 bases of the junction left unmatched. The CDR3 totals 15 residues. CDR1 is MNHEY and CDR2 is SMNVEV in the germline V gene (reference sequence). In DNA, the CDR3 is TGTGCCAGCAGTTTATCGGACAGGGGTGGATATGGCTACACCTTC. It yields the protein CASSLSDRGGYGYTF.

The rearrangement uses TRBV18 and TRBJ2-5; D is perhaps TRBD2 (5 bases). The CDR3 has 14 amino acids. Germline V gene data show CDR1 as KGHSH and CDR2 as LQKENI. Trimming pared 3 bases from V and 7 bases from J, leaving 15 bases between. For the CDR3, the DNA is TGTGCCAGCTCACCTACCGGGGTTCGGGGGACCCAGTACTTC. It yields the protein CASSPTGVRGTQYF. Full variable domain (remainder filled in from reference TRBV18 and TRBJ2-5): NAGVMQNPRHLVRRRGQEARLRCSPMKGHSHVYWYRQLPEEGLKFMVYLQKENIIDESGMPKERFSAEFPKEGPSILRIQQVVRGDSAAYFCASSPTGVRGTQYFGPGTRLLVL.

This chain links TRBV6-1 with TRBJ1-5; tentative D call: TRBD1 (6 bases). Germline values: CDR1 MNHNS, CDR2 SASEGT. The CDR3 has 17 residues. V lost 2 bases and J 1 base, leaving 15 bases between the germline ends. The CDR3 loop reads CASSELGQRHSNQPQHF. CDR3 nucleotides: TGTGCCAGCAGTGAACTCGGACAGAGGCACAGCAATCAGCCCCAGCATTTT.

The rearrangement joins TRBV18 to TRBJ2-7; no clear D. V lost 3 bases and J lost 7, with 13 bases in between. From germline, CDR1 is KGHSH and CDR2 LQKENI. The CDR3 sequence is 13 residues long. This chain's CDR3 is CASSPPVAWEQYF. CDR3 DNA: TGTGCCAGCTCACCTCCGGTCGCGTGGGAGCAGTACTTC.

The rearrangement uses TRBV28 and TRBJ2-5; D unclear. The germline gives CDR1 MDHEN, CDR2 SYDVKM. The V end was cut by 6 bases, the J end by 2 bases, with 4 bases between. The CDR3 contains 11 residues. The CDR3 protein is CASREQETQYF. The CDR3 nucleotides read TGTGCCAGCAGGGAACAAGAGACCCAGTACTTC. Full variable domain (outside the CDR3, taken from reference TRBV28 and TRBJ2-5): DVKVTQSSRYLVKRTGEKVFLECVQDMDHENMFWYRQDPGLGLRLIYFSYDVKMKEKGDIPEGYSVSREKKERFSLILESASTNQTSMYLCASREQETQYFGPGTRLLVL.